The T cell receptor beta chain described here comes from a study of T cell responses to AZD1222 COVID-19 vaccine. Sequenced by immunoSEQ multiplex PCR; TCRdb stores in-frame clones only, minus some. The sample gives some 80,000 clones, approximately 88% of which show up once; roughly 10% is in the top ten. As concerns this clone: No antigen is known for it.

Broader study findings: Clonal diversity was possibly underestimated; the donors were predominantly white British and more often female.

This sequence originates from an adult who received the MenACWY meningococcal vaccine as a control. The sample was peripheral blood, taken 28 days after the second dose of the MenACWY control vaccine.

The CDR3 nucleotides are TGTGCCAGCAGCTTGGCTCCAGTGAAATCCTACGAGCAGTACTTC. It encodes CASSLAPVKSYEQYF. The rearrangement joins TRBV7-2 to TRBJ2-7; D gene ambiguous. CDR1 is SGHTA and CDR2 is FQGNSA in the germline V gene. The V end was cut by 3 bases, the J end by 1 base, with 13 bases between. The CDR3 runs 15 residues.